The 9 T cell receptor beta chains presented below share a single source sample, sequenced in a study of TIL therapy for anti-PD-1-resistant metastatic lung cancer. Time point noted: pre-treatment sample, taken before nivolumab and TIL therapy. The libraries were made with immunoSEQ v3. Clones were sequenced by immunoSEQ multiplex PCR, and TCRdb holds only the in-frame ones, with some missing. The table lists about 60,000 clones, around 86% of them singletons. The sequencing here drew on blood, taken at baseline. The receptor set was obtained from a person aged 25 to 79 with non-small cell lung cancer.

The chain uses TRBV6-6 and TRBJ2-1, with 10 bases matching TRBD2. The CDR3 has 19 residues. V trimming: 5 bases; J trimming: 0 bases; junction bases outside the gene matches: 13. Germline CDR1 and CDR2: MNHNY and SVGAGI (reference sequence). In DNA, the CDR3 is TGTGCCAGCAGTCCCTTTGGAGCGGGGGGGCTCGACTCCTACAATGAGCAGTTCTTC. This codes for CASSPFGAGGLDSYNEQFF.

The chain joins TRBV7-6 to TRBJ1-1; D is possibly TRBD1 (5 bases). The CDR3 consists of 12 residues. Germline CDR1 and CDR2: SGHVS and FNYEAQ. Trimming left V 6 bases short and J 5 bases short, with 10 bases between. In DNA form, the CDR3 reads TGTGCCAGCAGGGGCAGGGATACTGAAGCTTTCTTT. Translation: CASRGRDTEAFF.

The gene calls are TRBV12-5 and TRBJ2-2; D unresolved. Germline V gene data show CDR1 as LGHNT and CDR2 as FRNRAP. The ends were cut back, 1 base at V and 0 bases at J, with 6 bases in the middle. This CDR3 comprises 15 residues. CDR3 nucleotides: TGTGCTAGTGGTTTGGATCGGGCGAACACCGGGGAGCTGTTTTTT. Its protein is CASGLDRANTGELFF. Variable domain in full (rest from reference TRBV12-5 and TRBJ2-2): DARVTQTPRHKVTEMGQEVTMRCQPILGHNTVFWYRQTMMQGLELLAYFRNRAPLDDSGMPKDRFSAEMPDATLATLKIQPSEPRDSAVYFCASGLDRANTGELFFGEGSRLTVL.

The rearrangement links TRBV2 to TRBJ1-5; possible D gene TRBD1, 6 bases. The CDR3 is made up of 16 amino acids. V was pared by 6 bases and J by 4 bases, with 19 bases between. Germline CDR1 reads SNHLY; CDR2 reads FYNNEI. CDR3: CASSPDKGGWNQPQHF. CDR3 nucleotide sequence: TGTGCCAGCAGCCCCGACAAAGGGGGGTGGAATCAGCCCCAGCATTTT.

The chain links TRBV6-5 to TRBJ1-2, with D unresolved. The germline V gene encodes CDR1 MNHEY and CDR2 SVGAGI. V was shortened by 7 bases and J by 6 bases, with 12 bases between the two germline ends. CDR3 size: 12 residues. The CDR3 bases are TGTGCCAGCACCGTGGGAGCCCATGGCTACACCTTC. This translates into CASTVGAHGYTF.

Here the CDR3 DNA reads TGTGCTAGTGGTTCGGACAGGGCCCCTCGGGAGCAGTACTTC. Its protein product is CASGSDRAPREQYF. The chain joins TRBV12-5 to TRBJ2-7; 8 nucleotides agree with TRBD1. The CDR3 sequence is 14 residues long. Germline V gene data show CDR1 as LGHNT and CDR2 as FRNRAP. Unmatched junction bases numbered 9, after V lost 4 bases and J lost 7 bases.

This rearrangement joins TRBV4-2 to TRBJ1-2; D perhaps matches TRBD1 (5 bases). Germline V gives CDR1 LGHNA, CDR2 YNFKEQ. V was pared by 1 base and J by 6 bases, with 9 bases between. The CDR3 is made up of 13 amino acids. The CDR3 DNA reads TGTGCCAGCAGCCAAGCCGGGACGGATGGCTACACCTTC. As protein: CASSQAGTDGYTF.

The CDR3 protein is CASSPGDRRFSPLHF. The CDR3 bases are TGTGCCAGCAGCCCGGGGGACAGAAGGTTTTCACCCCTCCACTTT. The chain links TRBV7-8 to TRBJ1-6; TRBD1 agrees at 7 bases. The J segment lost 9 bases and the V segment lost 5 bases, leaving 10 bases of the junction unmatched. Per the germline V gene, CDR1 is SGHVS and CDR2 is FQNEAQ. This CDR3 has 15 amino acids.

This CDR3 reads CASRRRPGANVLTF. The CDR3 coding sequence is TGTGCCAGCAGGAGGCGTCCTGGGGCCAACGTCCTGACTTTC. The V call is TRBV6-5, the J call TRBJ2-6; D unclear. Trimming took off 6 bases at V and 2 bases at J, with 8 bases between the two ends. This CDR3 comprises 14 residues. Germline values: CDR1 MNHEY, CDR2 SVGAGI.